A selection of T cell receptor beta chains follows, all from one sample in a study of T cells after posttransplantation cyclophosphamide. Libraries were prepared by immunoSEQ multiplex PCR; TCRdb keeps only in-frame clonotypes and omits some of them. The table has tens of thousands of clones, roughly 88% seen once. The specimen comprised PBMCs, sampled about 64 days after allogeneic stem cell transplant with posttransplant cyclophosphamide. These receptors came from a male patient aged 60-69 years who received an allogeneic stem cell transplant from a related donor and was CMV-positive. Some T cells may have come from the graft donor. Both conserved end residues are part of each CDR3. A D gene is named only where the DNA matches it firmly. A clone size is listed for some rows: how often the clone was seen (once, few, many), or a class if it is expanded.

CDR3nt: TGTGCCAGCAGCCAGGTGCCTGCCAGACAAGAGACCCAGTACTTC
CDR3aa: CASSQVPARQETQYF
d_gene: NA
abundance: once
j_gene: TRBJ2-5
v_gene: TRBV14

CDR3nt: TGTGCCAGCTCACCCGGACAGGCCCGCGCTACGAACACCGGGGAGCTGTTTTTT
CDR3aa: CASSPGQARATNTGELFF
d_gene: TRBD1
abundance: NA
j_gene: TRBJ2-2
v_gene: TRBV18

CDR3nt: TGTGCCAGCAGCTTAACCGGGACAGTTAATGAAAAACTGTTTTTT
CDR3aa: CASSLTGTVNEKLFF
d_gene: TRBD1
abundance: once
j_gene: TRBJ1-4
v_gene: TRBV11-2

CDR3nt: TGTGCCAGCAGTGAACTCCAACACCGACAGTTCTTC
CDR3aa: CASSELQHRQFF
d_gene: NA
abundance: NA
j_gene: TRBJ2-1
v_gene: TRBV6-1

CDR3nt: TGTGCCAGCAGTCTTAAAACAGAAAATGAAAAACTGTTTTTT
CDR3aa: CASSLKTENEKLFF
d_gene: NA
abundance: NA
j_gene: TRBJ1-4
v_gene: TRBV6-1

CDR3nt: TGCGCCAGCAGCCAGAAAGGACAGGGGGAATCAACTAACTATGGCTACACCTTC
CDR3aa: CASSQKGQGESTNYGYTF
d_gene: TRBD1
abundance: NA
j_gene: TRBJ1-2
v_gene: TRBV4-1

CDR3nt: TGTGCCAGCAGCATCACACGCGCTAGCGGGGGGTTACAAGAGACCCAGTACTTC
CDR3aa: CASSITRASGGLQETQYF
d_gene: TRBD2
abundance: NA
j_gene: TRBJ2-5
v_gene: TRBV2

CDR3nt: TGTGCCAGCAGTTTATTTGGACAGGGGGGATACGAAAAACTGTTTTTT
CDR3aa: CASSLFGQGGYEKLFF
d_gene: TRBD1
abundance: few
j_gene: TRBJ1-4
v_gene: TRBV28

CDR3nt: TGTGCCAGCAGCCACTCGGGGGGTGGGTACACTGAAGCTTTCTTT
CDR3aa: CASSHSGGGYTEAFF
d_gene: NA
abundance: NA
j_gene: TRBJ1-1
v_gene: TRBV6-5

CDR3nt: TGTGCCAGCAGTTTCAGGGGCAGGGAAAAACTGTTTTTT
CDR3aa: CASSFRGREKLFF
d_gene: NA
abundance: NA
j_gene: TRBJ1-4
v_gene: TRBV27

CDR3nt: TGTGCCAGCAGCGGGACAGGAAGCTCCTACAATGAGCAGTTCTTC
CDR3aa: CASSGTGSSYNEQFF
d_gene: TRBD1
abundance: NA
j_gene: TRBJ2-1
v_gene: TRBV7-6

CDR3nt: TGTGCCAGCAGGGAGGGATGGACTGAAGCTTTCTTT
CDR3aa: CASREGWTEAFF
d_gene: NA
abundance: NA
j_gene: TRBJ1-1
v_gene: TRBV28

CDR3nt: TGTGCCGGACTAGCGGGGGCGCTCCCGGGAGGGGAGCAGTTCTTC
CDR3aa: CAGLAGALPGGEQFF
d_gene: TRBD2
abundance: NA
j_gene: TRBJ2-1
v_gene: TRBV2

CDR3nt: TGTGCCAGCAGCTCCGGGACTAGCGGGGACAGGAGCAAGTTCTTC
CDR3aa: CASSSGTSGDRSKFF
d_gene: TRBD2
abundance: NA
j_gene: TRBJ2-1
v_gene: TRBV7-9